The clone carrying this T cell receptor beta chain was recorded many times. The antigen remains unidentified. As the template, RNA transcripts were used to amplify TCR beta CDR3 regions. First-round RT-PCR with HTBI primers preceded a second-round multiplex PCR. MiXCR, run by TCRdb on the multiplex PCR reads, gives a single entry per CDR3 protein. The table records 300,000 to 500,000 distinct CDR3 sequences, approximately 15% of them present only once. Germline loops: CDR1 MNHEY, CDR2 SVGAGI. V lost 8 bases and J lost 4; bases outside the gene matches: 5. The CDR3 length is 16 residues. This entry is derived from a study of Graves' ophthalmopathy and Graves' hyperthyroidism. General study findings and limits: In blood appeared most of the expanded thyroid clonotypes whose frequency exceeded 0.001.

This clonotype was obtained from a woman aged 18 to 35 with stable Graves' hyperthyroidism. The specimen sequenced was peripheral blood. The chain is built from TRBV6-5 and TRBJ2-2; 15 nucleotides match TRBD2. CDR3 region: CASEGLAGGGTGELFF. Here the CDR3 DNA reads TGTGCCAGCGAGGGACTAGCGGGGGGTGGCACCGGGGAGCTGTTTTTT.